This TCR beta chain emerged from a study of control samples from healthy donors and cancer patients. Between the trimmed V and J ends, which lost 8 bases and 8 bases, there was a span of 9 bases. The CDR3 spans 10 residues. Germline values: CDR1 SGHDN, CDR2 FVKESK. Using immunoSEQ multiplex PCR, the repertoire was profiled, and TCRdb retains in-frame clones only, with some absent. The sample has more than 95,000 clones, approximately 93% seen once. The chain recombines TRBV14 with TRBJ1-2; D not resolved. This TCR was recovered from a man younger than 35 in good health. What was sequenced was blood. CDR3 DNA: TGTGCCAGCCGCCGGGTGGGCTACACCTTC. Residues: CASRRVGYTF. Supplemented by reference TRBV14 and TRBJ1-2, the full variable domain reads EAGVTQFPSHSVIEKGQTVTLRCDPISGHDNLYWYRRVMGKEIKFLLHFVKESKQDESGMPNNRFLAERTGGTYSTLKVQPAELEDSGVYFCASRRVGYTFGSGTRLTVV.